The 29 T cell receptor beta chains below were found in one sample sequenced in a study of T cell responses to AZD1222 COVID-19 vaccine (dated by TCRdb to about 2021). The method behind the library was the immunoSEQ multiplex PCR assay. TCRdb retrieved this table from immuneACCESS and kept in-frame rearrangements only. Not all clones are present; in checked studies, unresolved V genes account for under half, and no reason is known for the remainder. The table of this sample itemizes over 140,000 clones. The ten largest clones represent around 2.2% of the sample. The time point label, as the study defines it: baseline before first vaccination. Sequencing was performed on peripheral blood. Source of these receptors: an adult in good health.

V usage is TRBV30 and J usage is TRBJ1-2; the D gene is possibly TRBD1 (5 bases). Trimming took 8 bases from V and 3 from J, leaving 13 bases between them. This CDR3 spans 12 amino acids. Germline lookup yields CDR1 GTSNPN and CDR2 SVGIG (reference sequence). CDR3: CARRWGDYGYTF. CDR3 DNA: TGTGCCCGGCGATGGGGGGACTATGGCTACACCTTC.

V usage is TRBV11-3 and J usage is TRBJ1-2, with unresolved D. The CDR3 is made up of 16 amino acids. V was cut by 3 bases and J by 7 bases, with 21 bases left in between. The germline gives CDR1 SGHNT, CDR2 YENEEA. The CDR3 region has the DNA TGTGCCAGCAGCTTTAGGCGACTGCCAGGAACGGGTGGCTACACCTTC. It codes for CASSFRRLPGTGGYTF.

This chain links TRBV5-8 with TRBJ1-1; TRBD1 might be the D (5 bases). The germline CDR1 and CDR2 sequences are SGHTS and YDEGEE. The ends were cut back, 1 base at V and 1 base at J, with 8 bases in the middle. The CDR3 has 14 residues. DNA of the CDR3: TGTGCCAGCAGCTTGATAGGGACGAACACTGAAGCTTTCTTT. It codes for CASSLIGTNTEAFF. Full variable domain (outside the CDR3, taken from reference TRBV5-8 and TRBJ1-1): EAGVTQSPTHLIKTRGQQATLRCSPISGHTSVYWYQQALGLGLQFLLWYDEGEERNRGNFPPRFSGRQFPNYSSELNVNALELEDSALYLCASSLIGTNTEAFFGQGTRLTVV.

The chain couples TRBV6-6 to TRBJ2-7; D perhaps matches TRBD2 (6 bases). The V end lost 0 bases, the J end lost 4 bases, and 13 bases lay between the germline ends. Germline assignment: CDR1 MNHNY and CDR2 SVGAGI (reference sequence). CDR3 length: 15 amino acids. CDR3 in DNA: TGTGCCAGCAGTTACTCCTCCTTAGGAGGGTACGAGCAGTACTTC. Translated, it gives CASSYSSLGGYEQYF.

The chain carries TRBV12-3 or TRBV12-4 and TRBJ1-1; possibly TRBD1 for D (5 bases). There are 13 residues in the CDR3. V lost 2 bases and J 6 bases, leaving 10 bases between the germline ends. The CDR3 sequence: CASSLIWGSEAFF. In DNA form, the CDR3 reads TGTGCCAGCAGTTTAATATGGGGGTCTGAAGCTTTCTTT.

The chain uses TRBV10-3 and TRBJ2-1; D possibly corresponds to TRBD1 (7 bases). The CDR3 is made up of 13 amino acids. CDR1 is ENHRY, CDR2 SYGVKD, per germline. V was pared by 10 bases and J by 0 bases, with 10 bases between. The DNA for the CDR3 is TGTGCCACAGGGGGGAGCTCCTACAATGAGCAGTTCTTC. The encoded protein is CATGGSSYNEQFF.

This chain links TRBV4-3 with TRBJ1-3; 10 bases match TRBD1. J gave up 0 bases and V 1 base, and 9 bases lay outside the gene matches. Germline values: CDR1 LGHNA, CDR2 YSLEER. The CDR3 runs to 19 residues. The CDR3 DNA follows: TGCGCCAGCAGCCAAGCATGGGGGACAGGGGCCATCTCTGGAAACACCATATATTTT. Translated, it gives CASSQAWGTGAISGNTIYF.

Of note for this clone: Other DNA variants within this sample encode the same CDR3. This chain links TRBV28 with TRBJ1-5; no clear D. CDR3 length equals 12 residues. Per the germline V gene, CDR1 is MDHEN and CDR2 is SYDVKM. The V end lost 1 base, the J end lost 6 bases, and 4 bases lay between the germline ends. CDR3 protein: CASSLLTQPQHF. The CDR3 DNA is TGTGCCAGCAGTTTATTAACTCAGCCCCAGCATTTT.

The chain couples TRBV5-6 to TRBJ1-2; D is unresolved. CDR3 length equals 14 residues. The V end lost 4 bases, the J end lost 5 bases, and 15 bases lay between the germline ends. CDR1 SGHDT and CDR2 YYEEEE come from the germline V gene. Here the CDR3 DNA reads TGTGCCAGCAGCCCAGCTAGTCTTCCGTATGGCTACACCTTC. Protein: CASSPASLPYGYTF.

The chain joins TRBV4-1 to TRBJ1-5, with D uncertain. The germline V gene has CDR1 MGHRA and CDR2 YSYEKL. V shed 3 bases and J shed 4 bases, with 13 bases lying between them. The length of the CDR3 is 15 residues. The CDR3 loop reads CASSHLDGFNQPQHF. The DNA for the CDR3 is TGCGCCAGCAGCCATCTGGACGGGTTTAATCAGCCCCAGCATTTT.

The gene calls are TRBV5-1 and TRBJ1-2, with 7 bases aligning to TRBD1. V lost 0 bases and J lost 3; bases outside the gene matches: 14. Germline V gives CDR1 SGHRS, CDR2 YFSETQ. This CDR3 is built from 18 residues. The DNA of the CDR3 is TGCGCCAGCAGCTTGGCGTTATACAGGGGATTTGGGGACTATGGCTACACCTTC. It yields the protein CASSLALYRGFGDYGYTF. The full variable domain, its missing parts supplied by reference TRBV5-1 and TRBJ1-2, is KAGVTQTPRYLIKTRGQQVTLSCSPISGHRSVSWYQQTPGQGLQFLFEYFSETQRNKGNFPGRFSGRQFSNSRSEMNVSTLELGDSALYLCASSLALYRGFGDYGYTFGSGTRLTVV.

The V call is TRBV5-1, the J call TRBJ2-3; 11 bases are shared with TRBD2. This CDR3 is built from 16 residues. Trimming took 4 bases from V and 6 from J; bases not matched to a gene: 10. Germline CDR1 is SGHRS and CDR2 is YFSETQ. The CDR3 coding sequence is TGCGCCAGCAGCCGGAGCTCTAGCGGGGGGTTTGATACGCAGTATTTT. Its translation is CASSRSSSGGFDTQYF.

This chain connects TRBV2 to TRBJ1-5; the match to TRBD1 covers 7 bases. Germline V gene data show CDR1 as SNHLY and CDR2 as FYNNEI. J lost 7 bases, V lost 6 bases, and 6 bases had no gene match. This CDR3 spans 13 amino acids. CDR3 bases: TGTGCCAGCAGAACAGGGGACGTACAGCCCCAGCATTTT. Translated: CASRTGDVQPQHF.

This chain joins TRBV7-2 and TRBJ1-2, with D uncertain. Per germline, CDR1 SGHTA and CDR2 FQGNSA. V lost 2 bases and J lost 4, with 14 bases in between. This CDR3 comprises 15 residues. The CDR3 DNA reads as TGTGCCAGCAGCTTACTTGGACCGCTTTCCTATGGCTACACCTTC. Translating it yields CASSLLGPLSYGYTF. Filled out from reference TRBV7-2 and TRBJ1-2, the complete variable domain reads GAGVSQSPSNKVTEKGKDVELRCDPISGHTALYWYRQSLGQGLEFLIYFQGNSAPDKSGLPSDRFSAERTGGSVSTLTIQRTQQEDSAVYLCASSLLGPLSYGYTFGSGTRLTVV.

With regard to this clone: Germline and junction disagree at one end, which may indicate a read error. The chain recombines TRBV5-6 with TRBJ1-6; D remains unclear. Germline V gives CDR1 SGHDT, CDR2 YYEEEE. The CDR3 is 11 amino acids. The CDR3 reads CASSLGGPLHF. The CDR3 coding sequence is TGTGCCAGCAGTTTGGGTGGGCCCCTCCACTTT.

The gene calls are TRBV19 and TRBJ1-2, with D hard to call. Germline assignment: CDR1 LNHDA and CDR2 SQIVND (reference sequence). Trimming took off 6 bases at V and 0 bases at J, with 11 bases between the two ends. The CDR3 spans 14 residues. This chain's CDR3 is CASRPARANYGYTF. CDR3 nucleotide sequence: TGTGCCAGTAGACCTGCTCGGGCTAACTATGGCTACACCTTC.

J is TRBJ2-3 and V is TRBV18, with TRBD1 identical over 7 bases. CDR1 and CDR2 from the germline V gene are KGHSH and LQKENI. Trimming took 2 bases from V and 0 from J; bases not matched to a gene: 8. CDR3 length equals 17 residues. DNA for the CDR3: TGTGCCAGCTCACCAAGGGGACAGCCAGAGAGCACAGATACGCAGTATTTT. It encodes CASSPRGQPESTDTQYF.

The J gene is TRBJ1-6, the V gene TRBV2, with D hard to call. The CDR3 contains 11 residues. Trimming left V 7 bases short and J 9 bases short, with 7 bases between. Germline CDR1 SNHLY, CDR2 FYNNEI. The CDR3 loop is CASKSSSPLHF. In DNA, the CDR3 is TGTGCCAGCAAAAGTAGTTCACCCCTCCACTTT.

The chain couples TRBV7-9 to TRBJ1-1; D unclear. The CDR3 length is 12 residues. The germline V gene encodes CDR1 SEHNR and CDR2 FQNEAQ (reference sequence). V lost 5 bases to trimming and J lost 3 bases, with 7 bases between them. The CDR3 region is CASSPEYTEAFF. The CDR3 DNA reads TGTGCCAGCAGCCCTGAGTACACTGAAGCTTTCTTT.

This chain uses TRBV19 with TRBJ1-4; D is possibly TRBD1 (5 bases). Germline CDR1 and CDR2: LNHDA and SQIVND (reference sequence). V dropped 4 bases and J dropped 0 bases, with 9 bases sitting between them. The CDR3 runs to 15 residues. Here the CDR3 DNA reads TGTGCCAGTAGTAGAGACAGCTCAACTAATGAAAAACTGTTTTTT. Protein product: CASSRDSSTNEKLFF.

The CDR3 DNA follows: TGCGCCAGCAGCTTGGGATTTTCTGGCGGCGTCGGGCAAGAGACCCAGTACTTC. As protein: CASSLGFSGGVGQETQYF. The gene calls are TRBV5-1 and TRBJ2-5; D is ambiguous. CDR1 and CDR2 from the germline V gene are SGHRS and YFSETQ. The V end was cut by 0 bases, the J end by 2 bases, with 20 bases between. The CDR3 consists of 18 residues.

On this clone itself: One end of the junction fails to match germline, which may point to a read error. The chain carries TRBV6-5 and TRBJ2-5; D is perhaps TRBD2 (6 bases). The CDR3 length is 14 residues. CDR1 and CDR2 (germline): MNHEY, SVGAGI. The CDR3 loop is CASSYGEVQVTQYF. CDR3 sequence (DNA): TGTGCCAGCAGTTACGGGGAGGTTCAAGTGACCCAGTACTTC.

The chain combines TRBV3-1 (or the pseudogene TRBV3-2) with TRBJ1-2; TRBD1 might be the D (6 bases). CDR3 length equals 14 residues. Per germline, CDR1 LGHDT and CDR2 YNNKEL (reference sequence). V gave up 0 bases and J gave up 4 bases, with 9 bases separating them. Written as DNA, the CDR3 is TGTGCCAGCAGCCAAGAACACAGGGCCTATGGCTACACCTTC. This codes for CASSQEHRAYGYTF.

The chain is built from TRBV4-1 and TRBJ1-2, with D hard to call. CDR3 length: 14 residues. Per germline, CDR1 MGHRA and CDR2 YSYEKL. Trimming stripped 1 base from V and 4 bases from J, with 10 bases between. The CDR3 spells CASSQVRAAYGYTF. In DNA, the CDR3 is TGCGCCAGCAGCCAAGTGAGGGCGGCCTATGGCTACACCTTC.

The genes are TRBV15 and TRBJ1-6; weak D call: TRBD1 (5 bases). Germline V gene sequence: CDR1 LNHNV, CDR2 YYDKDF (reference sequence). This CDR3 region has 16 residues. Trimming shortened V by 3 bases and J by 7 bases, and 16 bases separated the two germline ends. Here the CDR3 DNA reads TGTGCCACCAGCAGGGACATCCCGGACCGGAATTCACCCCTCCACTTT. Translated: CATSRDIPDRNSPLHF.

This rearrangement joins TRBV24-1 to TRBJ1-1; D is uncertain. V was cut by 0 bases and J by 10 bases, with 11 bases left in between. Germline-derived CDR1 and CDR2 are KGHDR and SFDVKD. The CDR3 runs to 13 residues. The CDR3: CATSDLDGRGAFF. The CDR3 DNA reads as TGTGCCACCAGTGATTTGGACGGGAGAGGAGCTTTCTTT.

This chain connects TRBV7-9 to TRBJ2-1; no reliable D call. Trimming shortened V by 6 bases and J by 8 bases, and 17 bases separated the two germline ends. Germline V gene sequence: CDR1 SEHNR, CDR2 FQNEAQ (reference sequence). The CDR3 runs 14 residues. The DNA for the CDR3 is TGTGCCAGCAGTAAAGATGGCCACGCCGATGAGCAGTTCTTC. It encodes CASSKDGHADEQFF.

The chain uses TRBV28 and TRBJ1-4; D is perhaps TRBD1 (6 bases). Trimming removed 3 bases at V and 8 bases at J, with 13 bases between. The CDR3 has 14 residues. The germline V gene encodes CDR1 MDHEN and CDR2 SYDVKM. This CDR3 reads CASSFGGLREKLFF. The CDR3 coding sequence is TGTGCCAGCAGTTTTGGGGGCTTGAGAGAAAAACTGTTTTTT.

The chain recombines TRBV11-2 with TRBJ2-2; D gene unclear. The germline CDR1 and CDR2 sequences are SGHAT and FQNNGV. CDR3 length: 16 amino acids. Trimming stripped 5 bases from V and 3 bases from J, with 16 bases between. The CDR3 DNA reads TGTGCCAGCAGCCCAAGAGGTCCGGGCTACACCGGGGAGCTGTTTTTT. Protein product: CASSPRGPGYTGELFF.